This T cell receptor beta chain was recovered during a study of metastatic and nonmetastatic thyroid tumors. No treatment had been given to any patient before thyroid surgery. This clone was found many times. TCRdb re-called clones via MiXCR from the PCR reads. The data hold almost 70,000 clones, with over 12% observed a single time. This CDR3 has 13 residues. Trimming removed 2 bases from V and 3 bases from J, with 10 bases in between. Germline V gene data show CDR1 as DFQATT and CDR2 as SNEGSKA (reference sequence). The chain recombines TRBV20-1 with TRBJ1-2, with a tentative D call TRBD1 (5 bases). The TCR was taken from a male donor with papillary thyroid cancer or a benign thyroid nodule (not recorded which). Some clones in this sample may be carry-over from other donors' samples. Sample: blood. As DNA, the CDR3 is TGCAGTGCTAGATCCCAGGGCTACTATGGCTACACCTTC. Protein product: CSARSQGYYGYTF.